The next 26 T cell receptor beta chains were all read from a single sample in a study of shared clonotypes between healthy human individuals. The protocol was immunoSEQ multiplex PCR, while the TCRdb copy is restricted to in-frame clones and leaves out a portion. The sample lists approximately 2.1 million clones; approximately 95% were seen once. The sequencing sample was made of naive CD4+ T cells from PBMCs. Noted subset: CD45RA+ positively selected. The receptors were sampled from a young man in good health. Some clones in this sample may be carry-over from other donors' samples.

The chain is built from TRBV5-6 and TRBJ1-5; D is undetermined. V was pared by 0 bases and J by 2 bases, with 9 bases between. This CDR3 spans 15 amino acids. The germline gives CDR1 SGHDT, CDR2 YYEEEE. The CDR3 DNA follows: TGTGCCAGCAGCTTGGCCGCTAGGGGCAATCAGCCCCAGCATTTT. It yields the protein CASSLAARGNQPQHF.

V is TRBV7-8 and J is TRBJ2-1, with 8 bases matching TRBD2. Unmatched junction bases numbered 11, after V lost 5 bases and J lost 5 bases. The CDR3 spans 16 residues. Germline CDR1 is SGHVS and CDR2 is FQNEAQ. CDR3 in DNA: TGTGCCAGCAGCCGCGTGGGGGGTAGCGGGGACAATGAGCAGTTCTTC. Translation: CASSRVGGSGDNEQFF.

This clone was counted a single time. The chain couples TRBV2 to TRBJ2-1, with 9 bases that match TRBD2. V gave up 8 bases and J gave up 5 bases; unmatched junction bases: 4. This CDR3 spans 13 amino acids. CDR1 and CDR2 from the germline V gene are SNHLY and FYNNEI. The CDR3: CASEAGGNNEQFF. The CDR3 region has the DNA TGTGCCAGCGAAGCGGGAGGAAACAATGAGCAGTTCTTC.

V and J are TRBV10-3 and TRBJ2-1; D possibly corresponds to TRBD1 (6 bases). V was clipped by 11 bases and J by 1 base, with 15 bases between them. CDR1 and CDR2 from the germline V gene are ENHRY and SYGVKD. This CDR3 region has 14 residues. The CDR3 reads CAGQQGPSYNEQFF. The CDR3 nucleotides read TGTGCCGGGCAACAGGGACCTTCCTACAATGAGCAGTTCTTC.

This clone showed up just once. This sequence joins TRBV5-1 and TRBJ1-1, with D possibly TRBD1 on 6 matching bases. Germline V CDR1 and CDR2: SGHRS, YFSETQ. V was trimmed by 0 bases and J by 4 bases, leaving 13 bases between them. This CDR3 is built from 15 residues. The DNA of the CDR3 is TGCGCCAGCAGCTTGGTGGGCAGGGGAGGCACTGAAGCTTTCTTT. Residues: CASSLVGRGGTEAFF.

This chain joins TRBV28 and TRBJ2-7, with D uncertain. With 5 bases removed from V and 4 bases from J, the gap between germline ends came to 9 bases. In germline, CDR1 is MDHEN, CDR2 SYDVKM. The CDR3 sequence is 12 residues long. Here the CDR3 reads CASSDPLYEQYF. CDR3 sequence (DNA): TGTGCCAGCAGTGACCCTCTTTACGAGCAGTACTTC.

This clone was observed a handful of times. This chain connects TRBV4-2 to TRBJ1-1, with a tentative D call TRBD1 (5 bases). The germline V and J ends were trimmed by 3 bases and 1 base, with 12 bases remaining between them. This CDR3 has 15 residues. CDR1 and CDR2 from the germline V gene are LGHNA and YNFKEQ. This CDR3 reads CASSQAGTANTEAFF. CDR3 DNA sequence: TGTGCCAGCAGCCAGGCAGGGACGGCGAACACTGAAGCTTTCTTT.

The rearrangement uses TRBV2 and TRBJ2-1, with D tentatively TRBD2 (6 bases). CDR1 and CDR2 from the germline V gene are SNHLY and FYNNEI. Trimming stripped 5 bases from V and 0 bases from J, with 11 bases between. The CDR3 is 15 amino acids. CDR3 residues: CASSLAQSSYNEQFF. The CDR3 nucleotides are TGTGCCAGCAGTCTAGCGCAGAGCTCCTACAATGAGCAGTTCTTC.

The chain combines TRBV11-3 with TRBJ2-1; D not resolved. The germline CDR1 and CDR2 sequences are SGHNT and YENEEA. This CDR3 has 16 residues. V lost 3 bases and J 4 bases, leaving 16 bases between the germline ends. The CDR3 loop is CASSFRWSDGYNEQFF. For the CDR3, the DNA is TGTGCCAGCAGCTTCCGATGGTCAGACGGATACAATGAGCAGTTCTTC.

The rearrangement links TRBV19 to TRBJ1-4; D might be TRBD1 (6 bases). The CDR3 contains 15 residues. CDR1 and CDR2 from the germline V gene are LNHDA and SQIVND (reference sequence). V was cut by 5 bases and J by 6 bases, with 16 bases left in between. In nucleotides, the CDR3 is TGTGCCAGTAGTCCCACGGGGGCGAGCGATGAAAAACTGTTTTTT. This gives the protein CASSPTGASDEKLFF.

Of note for this clone: In the same sample, other DNA sequences code for this CDR3. The chain recombines TRBV9 with TRBJ2-7; 7 positions match TRBD1. CDR3 size: 14 residues. V shed 0 bases, J shed 2 bases, and the junction held 2 bases outside the gene matches. Germline lookup yields CDR1 SGDLS and CDR2 YYNGEE. The CDR3 bases are TGTGCCAGCAGCGTAGGGGGACAGACCTACGAGCAGTACTTC. Encoded protein: CASSVGGQTYEQYF.

This chain links TRBV7-6 with TRBJ2-1; tentative D call: TRBD2 (5 bases). CDR3 length: 13 amino acids. Trimming removed 3 bases at V and 9 bases at J, with 12 bases between. Germline values: CDR1 SGHVS, CDR2 FNYEAQ. This CDR3 is CASSFGRRTEQFF. The CDR3 bases are TGTGCCAGCAGCTTTGGGAGACGGACTGAGCAGTTCTTC. The entire variable domain, with the rest obtained from reference TRBV7-6 and TRBJ2-1, is as follows: GAGVSQSPRYKVTKRGQDVALRCDPISGHVSLYWYRQALGQGPEFLTYFNYEAQQDKSGLPNDRFSAERPEGSISTLTIQRTEQRDSAMYRCASSFGRRTEQFFGPGTRLTVL.

V and J are TRBV21-1 and TRBJ2-7; the table's D call, TRBD1, was not checked against the DNA. TRBV21-1 counts as a pseudogene. The CDR3 has 16 amino acids. DNA for the CDR3: TGTGCCAGCAGCAAGGACAGGGGTCATATAACCTACGAGCAGTACTTC. It is translated as CASSKDRGHITYEQYF.

The chain employs TRBV5-1 and TRBJ2-3; D unresolved. Between the trimmed V and J ends, which lost 4 bases and 5 bases, there was a span of 14 bases. Germline-derived CDR1 and CDR2 are SGHRS and YFSETQ. CDR3 length equals 14 residues. The CDR3 here is CASSHSLGRDTQYF. The DNA of the CDR3 is TGCGCCAGCAGCCACTCCCTCGGACGAGATACGCAGTATTTT. Together with reference TRBV5-1 and TRBJ2-3, the CDR3 gives the full variable domain: KAGVTQTPRYLIKTRGQQVTLSCSPISGHRSVSWYQQTPGQGLQFLFEYFSETQRNKGNFPGRFSGRQFSNSRSEMNVSTLELGDSALYLCASSHSLGRDTQYFGPGTRLTVL.

J is TRBJ1-3 and V is TRBV9; a weak D match, TRBD1 (6 bases). The germline V and J ends were trimmed by 4 bases and 0 bases, with 11 bases remaining between them. The germline V gene has CDR1 SGDLS and CDR2 YYNGEE. The length of the CDR3 is 15 residues. The CDR3 spells CASSPDSSSGNTIYF. For the CDR3, the DNA is TGTGCCAGCAGCCCGGACAGTTCCTCTGGAAACACCATATATTTT.

The chain uses TRBV6-1 and TRBJ2-7; D remains unclear. The CDR3 spans 13 residues. Between the trimmed V and J ends, which lost 5 bases and 3 bases, there was a span of 11 bases. The V gene's germline CDR1 is MNHNS and CDR2 SASEGT. DNA for the CDR3: TGTGCCAGCAGTCTAAGAGTACTCTACGAGCAGTACTTC. Amino acids: CASSLRVLYEQYF.

The chain has TRBV6-5 and TRBJ2-3, with D maybe TRBD2 (5 bases). The CDR3 has 14 amino acids. The V gene lost 6 bases and the J gene lost 3 bases, with 13 bases spanning the gap. CDR1 is MNHEY, CDR2 SVGAGI, per germline. CDR3 region: CASRPGYRTDTQYF. The CDR3 coding sequence is TGTGCCAGCAGACCGGGATATAGGACAGATACGCAGTATTTT.

This chain uses TRBV18 with TRBJ1-3; TRBD1 agrees at 8 bases. Germline V gene data show CDR1 as KGHSH and CDR2 as LQKENI. Germline trimming cut 3 bases from V and 4 bases from J; bases unmatched to any gene: 5. The CDR3 runs 15 residues. This CDR3 reads CASSPQTGVGNTIYF. For the CDR3, the DNA is TGTGCCAGCTCACCCCAGACAGGGGTCGGAAACACCATATATTTT.

This sequence joins TRBV5-4 and TRBJ2-7; unclear D gene. Trimming took off 0 bases at V and 2 bases at J, with 9 bases between the two ends. CDR3 length: 14 residues. The germline V gene has CDR1 SGHNT and CDR2 YYREEE (reference sequence). CDR3 coding DNA: TGTGCCAGCAGCTTGGCCCCTCGCGCCTACGAGCAGTACTTC. Protein: CASSLAPRAYEQYF.

The chain is built from TRBV5-4 and TRBJ2-6; 7 bases match TRBD1. The CDR3 totals 15 residues. The ends lost 4 bases at V and 0 bases at J; junction bases unmatched: 1. Germline lookup yields CDR1 SGHNT and CDR2 YYREEE (reference sequence). CDR3 coding DNA: TGTGCCAGCAGCGCAGGGGGCTCTGGGGCCAACGTCCTGACTTTC. This translates into CASSAGGSGANVLTF. Drawing the rest from reference TRBV5-4 and TRBJ2-6, the complete variable domain is ETGVTQSPTHLIKTRGQQVTLRCSSQSGHNTVSWYQQALGQGPQFIFQYYREEENGRGNFPPRFSGLQFPNYSSELNVNALELDDSALYLCASSAGGSGANVLTFGAGSRLTVL.

The chain uses TRBV5-5 and TRBJ2-7, with D perhaps assigned TRBD1 or TRBD2 (5 bases each). V lost 4 bases and J 3 bases, leaving 14 bases between the germline ends. Germline CDR1 SGHKS, CDR2 YYEKEE (reference sequence). This CDR3 spans 14 amino acids. The CDR3 is CASSPGPNNYEQYF. CDR3 bases: TGTGCCAGCAGCCCGGGACCAAACAACTACGAGCAGTACTTC.

Comment on this clone: Other DNA variants within this sample encode the same CDR3. The chain is built from TRBV28 and TRBJ2-3; 9 positions match TRBD2. Trimming removed 2 bases from V and 1 base from J; junction bases left unmatched: 1. Germline CDR1 MDHEN, CDR2 SYDVKM. The CDR3 runs to 15 residues. The CDR3 DNA sequence: TGTGCCAGCAGTTTAGCGGGAGGGGGCACAGATACGCAGTATTTT. This gives the protein CASSLAGGGTDTQYF.

V gene TRBV4-2 combines with J gene TRBJ1-1, with D possibly matching TRBD1 (5 bases). This CDR3 spans 14 amino acids. Germline assignment: CDR1 LGHNA and CDR2 YNFKEQ. The ends were cut back, 5 bases at V and 4 bases at J, with 14 bases in the middle. CDR3 protein: CASSSGRAGTEAFF. The CDR3, as DNA: TGTGCCAGCAGCTCGGGACGGGCGGGCACTGAAGCTTTCTTT.

The chain has TRBV5-4 and TRBJ1-1; TRBD1 agrees at 9 bases. This CDR3 region has 16 residues. Germline V gives CDR1 SGHNT, CDR2 YYREEE (reference sequence). V lost 0 bases and J lost 4; bases outside the gene matches: 7. CDR3 DNA: TGTGCCAGCAGCTTGGTGATGTCGACAGGGGGCACTGAAGCTTTCTTT. This translates into CASSLVMSTGGTEAFF.

J is TRBJ1-3 and V is TRBV11-2, with a weak D call TRBD1 (6 bases). Trimming pared 4 bases from V and 4 bases from J, leaving 11 bases between. This CDR3 region has 14 residues. Germline V lookup: CDR1 SGHAT, CDR2 FQNNGV. The DNA of the CDR3 is TGTGCCAGCAGCTCCACAGGGCGCGGAAACACCATATATTTT. This gives the protein CASSSTGRGNTIYF.

This chain links TRBV4-2 with TRBJ2-1; TRBD2 might be the D (6 bases). V lost 0 bases and J lost 7, with 16 bases in between. This CDR3 has 16 amino acids. The germline CDR1 and CDR2 sequences are LGHNA and YNFKEQ. CDR3 DNA: TGTGCCAGCAGCCAAGAGGTCGGGCGGGAAAAGAATGAGCAGTTCTTC. Amino acid sequence: CASSQEVGREKNEQFF.